Shown below are 23 T cell receptor beta chains from a single sample sequenced in a study of T cells after yellow fever vaccination. TCRdb used MiXCR to reprocess the 5' RACE reads, holding one entry per CDR3 protein. The data show 500,000 to 650,000 distinct CDR3 sequences, 17% seen once. This specimen was PBMCs, taken more than 4 days after the first yellow fever vaccination. The source of these receptors is a young man who received the YFV17D yellow fever vaccine.

This chain connects TRBV6-6 to TRBJ1-1; D uncertain. Germline V gives CDR1 MNHNY, CDR2 SVGAGI (reference sequence). V was trimmed by 4 bases and J by 1 base, leaving 7 bases between them. The CDR3 spans 13 residues. This chain's CDR3 is CASSSAENTEAFF. CDR3 sequence (DNA): TGTGCCAGCAGTTCGGCAGAGAACACTGAAGCTTTCTTT.

This clonotype was seen a handful of times. The rearrangement joins TRBV5-6 to TRBJ1-4; maybe TRBD1 (6 bases). The CDR3 has 15 amino acids. Germline V gene lookup returns CDR1 SGHDT and CDR2 YYEEEE. The V gene lost 1 base and the J gene lost 4 bases, with 11 bases spanning the gap. The DNA for the CDR3 is TGTGCCAGCAGCTTGTGGCAGGGGATTAATGAAAAACTGTTTTTT. This sequence encodes CASSLWQGINEKLFF.

The gene calls are TRBV6-1 and TRBJ2-7; 11 positions agree with TRBD2. This CDR3 is 15 amino acids long. V shed 4 bases, J shed 3 bases, and the junction held 5 bases outside the gene matches. In germline, CDR1 is MNHNS, CDR2 SASEGT. CDR3 protein: CASSALAGGSYEQYV. CDR3 nucleotide sequence: TGTGCCAGCAGTGCCCTAGCGGGGGGCAGCTACGAGCAGTACGTC.

This clonotype appeared a few times. This sequence joins TRBV18 and TRBJ2-6, with D unclear. V was clipped by 6 bases and J by 0 bases, with 21 bases between them. The CDR3 length is 19 residues. Germline loops: CDR1 KGHSH, CDR2 LQKENI. The CDR3 here is CASSPLVRSSSSGANVLTF. The CDR3 coding sequence is TGTGCCAGCTCCCCTTTGGTGCGTAGCTCCTCCTCTGGGGCCAACGTCCTGACTTTC. The whole variable domain, remainder taken from reference TRBV18 and TRBJ2-6, is NAGVMQNPRHLVRRRGQEARLRCSPMKGHSHVYWYRQLPEEGLKFMVYLQKENIIDESGMPKERFSAEFPKEGPSILRIQQVVRGDSAAYFCASSPLVRSSSSGANVLTFGAGSRLTVL.

This chain links TRBV5-4 with TRBJ2-4; D not resolved. The CDR3 covers 13 residues. Trimming removed 4 bases from V and 5 bases from J, with 10 bases in between. Germline CDR1 and CDR2: SGHNT and YYREEE (reference sequence). The CDR3: CASSPREENIQYF. As DNA, the CDR3 is TGTGCCAGCAGCCCACGCGAAGAAAACATTCAGTACTTC.

This clonotype was seen more than once but under ten times. This chain links TRBV7-9 with TRBJ1-1; 8 bases map to TRBD1. Germline CDR1 is SEHNR and CDR2 is FQNEAQ (reference sequence). This CDR3 has 13 amino acids. The J segment lost 6 bases and the V segment lost 5 bases, leaving 5 bases of the junction unmatched. The chain's CDR3 is CASSVDRVAEAFF. The CDR3 coding sequence is TGTGCCAGCAGCGTGGACAGGGTAGCTGAAGCTTTCTTT.

V gene TRBV5-5 combines with J gene TRBJ2-5; 9 nucleotides match TRBD2. The CDR3 has 15 amino acids. Looked up from germline, CDR1 is SGHKS and CDR2 is YYEKEE (reference sequence). The V segment lost 9 bases and the J segment 1 base; nucleotides outside the gene matches: 10. Here the CDR3 reads CATRSSGATQETQYF. Written as DNA, the CDR3 is TGTGCCACCCGTTCTAGCGGGGCCACCCAAGAGACCCAGTACTTC.

This clonotype was seen many times. The V and J genes are TRBV5-4 and TRBJ2-7; 7 nucleotides align to TRBD2. Per germline, CDR1 SGHNT and CDR2 YYREEE (reference sequence). Trimming cost V 2 bases and J 6 bases; bases outside gene matches: 2. The CDR3 length is 12 residues. CDR3 in amino acids: CASSFSSGEQYV. As DNA, the CDR3 is TGTGCCAGCAGCTTCTCTAGCGGCGAGCAGTACGTC.

This clonotype was found many times. The V gene is TRBV3-1, the J gene TRBJ2-7; TRBD2 agrees at 9 bases. The CDR3 contains 13 residues. V shed 5 bases, J shed 6 bases, and the junction held 5 bases outside the gene matches. CDR1 and CDR2 from the germline V gene are LGHDT and YNNKEL (reference sequence). CDR3 in amino acids: CASSFSGGLEQYF. The CDR3 bases are TGTGCCAGCAGCTTTAGCGGGGGACTCGAGCAGTACTTC.

This clonotype appeared a few times. J is TRBJ1-5 and V is TRBV28; D is unclear. V was trimmed by 8 bases and J by 7 bases, leaving 9 bases between them. Germline values: CDR1 MDHEN, CDR2 SYDVKM. The CDR3 contains 11 residues. This CDR3 is CASSRRQPQHF. The CDR3 bases are TGTGCCAGCTCACGAAGGCAGCCCCAGCATTTT. The entire variable domain, with the rest obtained from reference TRBV28 and TRBJ1-5, is as follows: DVKVTQSSRYLVKRTGEKVFLECVQDMDHENMFWYRQDPGLGLRLIYFSYDVKMKEKGDIPEGYSVSREKKERFSLILESASTNQTSMYLCASSRRQPQHFGDGTRLSIL.

The chain couples TRBV7-8 to TRBJ1-1; D not resolved. This CDR3 has 15 amino acids. Germline-derived CDR1 and CDR2 are SGHVS and FQNEAQ. Trimming stripped 1 base from V and 0 bases from J, with 9 bases between. The CDR3 bases are TGTGCCAGCAGCTTAGTGTATGGAATGAACACTGAAGCTTTCTTT. It codes for CASSLVYGMNTEAFF.

The chain recombines TRBV11-2 with TRBJ2-1; TRBD2 matches at 10 bases. The CDR3 runs to 16 residues. The V and J ends lost 3 bases and 4 bases, in that order; junction bases with no gene match: 6. CDR1 and CDR2 from the germline V gene are SGHAT and FQNNGV. The CDR3 DNA sequence: TGTGCCAGCAGCTTTAGGGGACTAGCGTTTTACAATGAGCAGTTCTTC. It specifies CASSFRGLAFYNEQFF.

The J gene is TRBJ2-3, the V gene TRBV29-1; D is perhaps TRBD2 (5 bases). Per the germline V gene, CDR1 is SQVTM and CDR2 is ANQGSEA. Trimming shortened V by 7 bases and J by 2 bases, and 13 bases separated the two germline ends. This CDR3 has 13 residues. CDR3 loop: CSGKLVLTDTQYF. The DNA of the CDR3 is TGCAGCGGTAAACTAGTTCTCACAGATACGCAGTATTTT.

This clonotype was seen many times. The genes are TRBV5-1 and TRBJ1-3; D not certain. CDR3 length: 14 amino acids. Germline V CDR1 and CDR2: SGHRS, YFSETQ. Trimming stripped 4 bases from V and 0 bases from J, with 8 bases between. CDR3 nucleotide sequence: TGCGCCAGCAGCCCGACCTTCTCTGGAAACACCATATATTTT. This translates into CASSPTFSGNTIYF.

This clonotype was counted between two and nine times. The chain is built from TRBV27 and TRBJ2-7, with 8 bases matching TRBD2. Germline V gene sequence: CDR1 MNHEY, CDR2 SMNVEV (reference sequence). Trimming removed 2 bases from V and 0 bases from J; junction bases left unmatched: 6. The CDR3 is 16 amino acids. CDR3 sequence: CASSLGGGGLSYEQYF. DNA for the CDR3: TGTGCCAGCAGTTTAGGTGGCGGGGGGCTCTCCTACGAGCAGTACTTC.

The chain uses TRBV6-5 and TRBJ1-1; TRBD1 is a possible D gene (5 bases). The CDR3 extends over 12 amino acids. Germline V gene data show CDR1 as MNHEY and CDR2 as SVGAGI. Trimming cost V 0 bases and J 9 bases, with 8 bases left between them. DNA for the CDR3: TGTGCCAGCAGTTACTCCCGGGGACAAGCTTTCTTT. Residues: CASSYSRGQAFF.

The chain links TRBV6-2 or TRBV6-3 to TRBJ1-2; D not resolved. Between the trimmed V and J ends, which lost 5 bases and 2 bases, there was a span of 9 bases. CDR1 is MNHEY, CDR2 SVGEGT, per germline. This CDR3 is built from 13 residues. The CDR3 sequence is CASSRPLNYGYTF. For the CDR3, the DNA is TGTGCCAGCAGTCGACCGTTGAACTATGGCTACACCTTC.

This clonotype was seen more than once but under ten times. V usage is TRBV5-5 and J usage is TRBJ2-1; 8 nucleotides align to TRBD1. Germline V lookup: CDR1 SGHKS, CDR2 YYEKEE (reference sequence). This CDR3 has 15 residues. J lost 8 bases, V lost 4 bases, and 11 bases had no gene match. In nucleotides, the CDR3 is TGTGCCAGCAGCCCGCGGACAGGGCCTCTCGATGAGCAGTTCTTC. It translates to CASSPRTGPLDEQFF.

The V call is TRBV7-2, the J call TRBJ2-3; unclear D gene. The CDR3 extends over 13 amino acids. The V and J ends lost 4 bases and 2 bases respectively, with 7 bases between them. Germline V CDR1 and CDR2: SGHTA, FQGNSA. The chain's CDR3 is CASSSRATDTQYF. The CDR3 coding sequence is TGTGCCAGCAGCTCCCGGGCCACAGATACGCAGTATTTT.

This clonotype has only a few counts. The chain links TRBV12-3 or TRBV12-4 to TRBJ2-7, with D hard to call. This CDR3 has 13 residues. V lost 3 bases and J lost 3, with 9 bases in between. CDR3 in amino acids: CASSFGRDYEQYV. As DNA, the CDR3 is TGTGCCAGCAGTTTCGGTAGGGACTACGAGCAGTACGTC.

The chain joins TRBV5-1 to TRBJ2-3, with 7 bases matching TRBD1. Trimming removed 2 bases from V and 0 bases from J; junction bases left unmatched: 3. From germline, CDR1 is SGHRS and CDR2 YFSETQ. This CDR3 is 15 amino acids long. DNA of the CDR3: TGCGCCAGCAGCTTCACAGGGGTTAGCACAGATACGCAGTATTTT. Amino acids: CASSFTGVSTDTQYF.

The chain links TRBV2 to TRBJ2-2; no clear D. Germline CDR1 and CDR2: SNHLY and FYNNEI. Trimming took off 6 bases at V and 5 bases at J, with 7 bases between the two ends. This CDR3 has 12 residues. The CDR3 region is CASRLITGELFF. The CDR3 bases are TGTGCCAGCAGGCTTATAACCGGGGAGCTGTTTTTT.

This clonotype appeared a few times. The chain employs TRBV11-2 and TRBJ1-1; the D gene is possibly TRBD1 (6 bases). This CDR3 region has 14 residues. The germline V and J ends were trimmed by 5 bases and 5 bases, with 15 bases remaining between them. Germline lookup yields CDR1 SGHAT and CDR2 FQNNGV. Here the CDR3 DNA reads TGTGCCAGCAGCCCCCAGGGGCGGGGAACTGAAGCTTTCTTT. This encodes CASSPQGRGTEAFF.